The rows below give T cell receptor beta chains drawn from one sample of a study of preoperative IRX-2 immunotherapy in early breast cancer. Clones were sequenced by immunoSEQ multiplex PCR, and TCRdb holds only the in-frame ones, with some missing. The data hold 35,000 to 50,000 clones, with approximately 94% observed a single time. The specimen was tumor tissue, collected after IRX-2 immunotherapy. The receptors derive from a human donor with breast cancer. The CDR3 runs from the conserved cysteine through the conserved F or W. Fields, in order: V gene, clone size, D gene, J gene, CDR3 protein, CDR3 DNA. D genes are given only for firm matches. A clone size is listed for some rows: how often the clone was seen (once, few, many), or a class if it is expanded.

V gene: TRBV5-1
clone size: .
D gene: .
J gene: TRBJ2-7
CDR3 protein: CASSPSSGEQYF
CDR3 DNA: TGCGCCAGCAGTCCCTCGTCGGGCGAGCAGTACTTC

V gene: TRBV18
clone size: .
D gene: TRBD1
J gene: TRBJ2-7
CDR3 protein: CASSPGTDYEQYF
CDR3 DNA: TGTGCCAGCTCACCAGGGACAGACTACGAGCAGTACTTC

V gene: TRBV4-3
clone size: .
D gene: TRBD1
J gene: TRBJ1-5
CDR3 protein: CASSQAPTAGGGQPQHF
CDR3 DNA: TGCGCCAGCAGCCAAGCTCCGACCGCAGGGGGCGGTCAGCCCCAGCATTTT

V gene: TRBV11-1
clone size: .
D gene: TRBD2
J gene: TRBJ2-1
CDR3 protein: CASSFRLAENEQFF
CDR3 DNA: TGTGCCAGCAGCTTTAGACTAGCGGAGAATGAGCAGTTCTTC

V gene: TRBV23-1
clone size: .
D gene: TRBD1
J gene: TRBJ2-7
CDR3 protein: CARLPSGTGEDEQYF
CDR3 DNA: TGCGCCAGACTCCCTTCCGGGACAGGGGAGGACGAGCAGTACTTC

V gene: TRBV30
clone size: .
D gene: .
J gene: TRBJ2-7
CDR3 protein: CAWSANRDLYEQYF
CDR3 DNA: TGTGCCTGGAGTGCTAATCGGGACTTGTACGAGCAGTACTTC

V gene: TRBV7-6
clone size: few
D gene: TRBD2
J gene: TRBJ2-3
CDR3 protein: CASSLAYAGGDTDTQYF
CDR3 DNA: TGTGCCAGCAGCTTAGCGTATGCGGGAGGAGACACAGATACGCAGTATTTT

V gene: TRBV9
clone size: .
D gene: .
J gene: TRBJ1-1
CDR3 protein: CASSRRLNTEAFF
CDR3 DNA: TGTGCCAGTTCGAGACGGCTAAACACTGAAGCTTTCTTT

V gene: TRBV5-4
clone size: .
D gene: TRBD2
J gene: TRBJ2-1
CDR3 protein: CASSSGTSGFYEQFF
CDR3 DNA: TGTGCCAGCAGCTCCGGGACTAGCGGGTTCTATGAGCAGTTCTTC

V gene: TRBV7-3
clone size: .
D gene: .
J gene: TRBJ2-2
CDR3 protein: CASSQDEQVGSGELFF
CDR3 DNA: TGCGCCAGCAGCCAAGATGAACAGGTTGGGTCCGGGGAGCTGTTTTTT

V gene: TRBV7-2
clone size: .
D gene: TRBD2
J gene: TRBJ2-2
CDR3 protein: CASRQRGVNTGELFF
CDR3 DNA: TGTGCCAGCCGACAGCGGGGGGTCAACACCGGGGAGCTGTTTTTT

V gene: TRBV12-2
clone size: .
D gene: .
J gene: TRBJ2-1
CDR3 protein: CASRLGRARDEQFF
CDR3 DNA: TGTGCAAGTCGCTTAGGACGGGCCAGGGATGAGCAGTTCTTC

V gene: TRBV18
clone size: .
D gene: .
J gene: TRBJ1-1
CDR3 protein: CASSLSGGANTEAFF
CDR3 DNA: TGTGCCAGCTCACTGAGTGGAGGGGCAAACACTGAAGCTTTCTTT

V gene: TRBV5-4
clone size: .
D gene: .
J gene: TRBJ1-2
CDR3 protein: CASSLARDYGYTF
CDR3 DNA: TGTGCCAGCAGCTTGGCTAGGGACTATGGCTACACCTTC

V gene: TRBV7-2
clone size: once
D gene: TRBD2
J gene: TRBJ2-3
CDR3 protein: CASQAGGARPDTQYF
CDR3 DNA: TGTGCCAGCCAAGCGGGAGGCGCCCGACCAGATACGCAGTATTTT

V gene: TRBV28
clone size: .
D gene: .
J gene: TRBJ2-7
CDR3 protein: CASSGWGLSYEQYF
CDR3 DNA: TGTGCCAGCAGCGGATGGGGCCTTTCCTACGAGCAGTACTTC

V gene: TRBV4-1
clone size: .
D gene: TRBD2
J gene: TRBJ2-3
CDR3 protein: CASSQSGLAGNADTQYF
CDR3 DNA: TGCGCCAGCAGCCAATCGGGACTAGCGGGAAATGCAGATACGCAGTATTTT

V gene: TRBV5-1
clone size: .
D gene: TRBD2
J gene: TRBJ2-3
CDR3 protein: CASMAGGPTDTQYF
CDR3 DNA: TGCGCCAGCATGGCGGGGGGGCCAACAGATACGCAGTATTTT

V gene: TRBV7-3
clone size: .
D gene: TRBD2
J gene: TRBJ2-3
CDR3 protein: CASSPGLNTDTQYF
CDR3 DNA: TGTGCCAGCAGCCCGGGACTAAACACAGATACGCAGTATTTT

V gene: TRBV4-1
clone size: .
D gene: TRBD2
J gene: TRBJ2-5
CDR3 protein: CASSQGVSGSLQETQYF
CDR3 DNA: TGCGCCAGCAGCCAAGGGGTTAGCGGGAGCCTCCAAGAGACCCAGTACTTC

V gene: TRBV6-1
clone size: .
D gene: .
J gene: TRBJ1-2
CDR3 protein: CASSAEMLGYTF
CDR3 DNA: TGTGCCAGCAGTGCGGAAATGCTTGGCTACACCTTC

V gene: TRBV5-1
clone size: .
D gene: .
J gene: TRBJ2-7
CDR3 protein: CASSSGPEQYF
CDR3 DNA: TGCGCCAGCAGCTCAGGACCCGAGCAGTACTTC

V gene: TRBV9
clone size: .
D gene: .
J gene: TRBJ2-7
CDR3 protein: CASSVAWASEQYF
CDR3 DNA: TGTGCCAGCAGCGTAGCTTGGGCCTCCGAGCAGTACTTC

V gene: TRBV7-2
clone size: .
D gene: .
J gene: TRBJ2-5
CDR3 protein: CASSEQSETQYF
CDR3 DNA: TGTGCCAGCAGCGAACAATCGGAGACCCAGTACTTC

V gene: TRBV29-1
clone size: .
D gene: .
J gene: TRBJ2-3
CDR3 protein: CSVESGLEGDTDTQYF
CDR3 DNA: TGCAGCGTCGAGAGTGGGCTAGAGGGGGACACAGATACGCAGTATTTT

V gene: TRBV6-5
clone size: .
D gene: .
J gene: TRBJ1-5
CDR3 protein: CASIRTGKSQPQHF
CDR3 DNA: TGTGCCAGCATCAGGACCGGGAAGTCGCAACCCCAGCATTTT

V gene: TRBV7-3
clone size: .
D gene: TRBD2
J gene: TRBJ2-1
CDR3 protein: CASSLATSSEQFF
CDR3 DNA: TGTGCCAGCAGCTTAGCGACTAGCAGTGAGCAGTTCTTC

V gene: TRBV2
clone size: .
D gene: TRBD1
J gene: TRBJ1-5
CDR3 protein: CASSARTGTADQPQHF
CDR3 DNA: TGTGCCAGCAGTGCACGAACGGGGACAGCGGATCAGCCCCAGCATTTT

V gene: TRBV29-1
clone size: .
D gene: .
J gene: TRBJ2-7
CDR3 protein: CSAKQGGSYEQYF
CDR3 DNA: TGCAGCGCAAAACAGGGAGGGAGCTACGAGCAGTACTTC

V gene: TRBV11-1
clone size: few
D gene: .
J gene: TRBJ1-5
CDR3 protein: CASSLNPGGNQPQHF
CDR3 DNA: TGTGCCAGCAGCTTAAACCCCGGGGGCAATCAGCCCCAGCATTTT

V gene: TRBV4-3
clone size: once
D gene: .
J gene: TRBJ1-1
CDR3 protein: CASSQMPGGEGTEAFF
CDR3 DNA: TGCGCCAGCAGCCAAATGCCTGGGGGTGAGGGCACTGAAGCTTTCTTT

V gene: TRBV7-2
clone size: .
D gene: TRBD2
J gene: TRBJ2-2
CDR3 protein: CASSVFSGSSTGELFF
CDR3 DNA: TGTGCCAGCAGCGTCTTTAGCGGGAGCAGTACCGGGGAGCTGTTTTTT

V gene: TRBV5-5
clone size: .
D gene: .
J gene: TRBJ2-7
CDR3 protein: CASSLGSSYEQYF
CDR3 DNA: TGTGCCAGCAGCTTGGGGAGCTCCTACGAGCAGTACTTC

V gene: TRBV2
clone size: .
D gene: TRBD1
J gene: TRBJ1-6
CDR3 protein: CASIKTGSGNSPLHF
CDR3 DNA: TGTGCCAGCATTAAGACAGGGAGCGGGAATTCACCCCTCCACTTT

V gene: TRBV28
clone size: .
D gene: .
J gene: TRBJ2-7
CDR3 protein: CASSRPPGPIPYEQYF
CDR3 DNA: TGTGCCAGCAGTCGACCCCCGGGACCCATCCCCTACGAGCAGTACTTC

V gene: TRBV6-5
clone size: .
D gene: TRBD1
J gene: TRBJ1-2
CDR3 protein: CASSYQTGAGGYGYTF
CDR3 DNA: TGTGCCAGCAGTTACCAGACAGGGGCGGGTGGGTATGGCTACACCTTC

V gene: TRBV19
clone size: .
D gene: .
J gene: TRBJ2-7
CDR3 protein: CASSLGTNSYEQYF
CDR3 DNA: TGTGCCAGTAGTCTAGGGACAAATTCCTACGAGCAGTACTTC

V gene: TRBV10-3
clone size: .
D gene: .
J gene: TRBJ2-1
CDR3 protein: CAITSDRSYNEQFF
CDR3 DNA: TGTGCCATCACCTCGGACAGATCCTACAATGAGCAGTTCTTC

V gene: TRBV30
clone size: .
D gene: TRBD1
J gene: TRBJ2-7
CDR3 protein: CAWRGDRVRNEQYF
CDR3 DNA: TGTGCCTGGAGGGGGGACAGGGTTAGGAACGAGCAGTACTTC

V gene: TRBV4-1
clone size: .
D gene: TRBD2
J gene: TRBJ2-7
CDR3 protein: CASSHRLAGEVGYEQYF
CDR3 DNA: TGCGCCAGCAGCCATAGACTAGCGGGAGAAGTCGGCTACGAGCAGTACTTC

V gene: TRBV18
clone size: .
D gene: TRBD1
J gene: TRBJ2-7
CDR3 protein: CASSQGQSYEQYF
CDR3 DNA: TGTGCCAGCTCACAGGGACAGTCCTACGAGCAGTACTTC

V gene: TRBV27
clone size: .
D gene: .
J gene: TRBJ2-7
CDR3 protein: CASSFQGNEQYF
CDR3 DNA: TGTGCCAGCAGTTTTCAAGGGAACGAGCAGTACTTC

V gene: TRBV7-2
clone size: medium-sized
D gene: TRBD2
J gene: TRBJ2-7
CDR3 protein: CASSLGLGNYEQYF
CDR3 DNA: TGTGCCAGCAGCCTTGGACTAGGGAACTACGAGCAGTACTTC

V gene: TRBV7-2
clone size: .
D gene: .
J gene: TRBJ1-2
CDR3 protein: CASRGPTPFYGYTF
CDR3 DNA: TGTGCCAGCAGGGGCCCGACACCGTTCTATGGCTACACCTTC

V gene: TRBV2
clone size: .
D gene: .
J gene: TRBJ1-6
CDR3 protein: CASRLGNSPLHF
CDR3 DNA: TGTGCCAGCAGGCTGGGCAATTCACCCCTCCACTTT

V gene: TRBV9
clone size: .
D gene: TRBD2
J gene: TRBJ2-1
CDR3 protein: CASSVGLAEYNEQFF
CDR3 DNA: TGTGCCAGCAGCGTCGGACTAGCGGAGTACAATGAGCAGTTCTTC

V gene: TRBV28
clone size: .
D gene: .
J gene: TRBJ1-6
CDR3 protein: CASSPLQRSNSPLHF
CDR3 DNA: TGTGCCAGCAGTCCCCTGCAAAGGTCAAATTCACCCCTCCACTTT

V gene: TRBV11-2
clone size: once
D gene: TRBD2
J gene: TRBJ2-1
CDR3 protein: CASSTSVEQFF
CDR3 DNA: TGTGCCAGCAGCACTAGCGTTGAGCAGTTCTTC

V gene: TRBV28
clone size: .
D gene: .
J gene: TRBJ1-3
CDR3 protein: CASSSYREEGNTIYF
CDR3 DNA: TGTGCCAGCAGTTCGTACAGGGAGGAAGGAAACACCATATATTTT

V gene: TRBV7-9
clone size: .
D gene: TRBD2
J gene: TRBJ2-3
CDR3 protein: CASSPSLAGGLDTQYF
CDR3 DNA: TGTGCCAGCAGCCCCTCCCTAGCGGGGGGGCTGGATACGCAGTATTTT

V gene: TRBV7-8
clone size: .
D gene: .
J gene: TRBJ1-2
CDR3 protein: CASSSPPEYGYTF
CDR3 DNA: TGTGCCAGCAGCAGCCCCCCAGAATATGGCTACACCTTC

V gene: TRBV2
clone size: .
D gene: TRBD1
J gene: TRBJ2-3
CDR3 protein: CASTQRGPGTDTQYF
CDR3 DNA: TGTGCCAGCACCCAAAGGGGGCCCGGGACAGATACGCAGTATTTT

V gene: TRBV28
clone size: .
D gene: .
J gene: TRBJ2-5
CDR3 protein: CASSSRETQYF
CDR3 DNA: TGTGCCAGCAGTTCTAGAGAGACCCAGTACTTC

V gene: TRBV2
clone size: .
D gene: TRBD1
J gene: TRBJ2-3
CDR3 protein: CASSLAPGQGGDTQYF
CDR3 DNA: TGTGCCAGCTCCCTAGCGCCGGGACAGGGGGGGGATACGCAGTATTTT

V gene: TRBV29-1
clone size: .
D gene: .
J gene: TRBJ1-4
CDR3 protein: CSVGEPNEKLFF
CDR3 DNA: TGCAGCGTTGGAGAGCCTAATGAAAAACTGTTTTTT

V gene: TRBV7-3
clone size: .
D gene: .
J gene: TRBJ2-5
CDR3 protein: CASSLLGLGETQYF
CDR3 DNA: TGTGCCAGCAGCTTACTGGGATTAGGGGAGACCCAGTACTTC

V gene: TRBV5-6
clone size: .
D gene: .
J gene: TRBJ1-6
CDR3 protein: CASSSNLGQSNSPLHF
CDR3 DNA: TGTGCCAGCAGCTCGAACTTAGGACAGAGTAATTCACCCCTCCACTTT

V gene: TRBV18
clone size: .
D gene: .
J gene: TRBJ2-5
CDR3 protein: CASSPEETQYF
CDR3 DNA: TGTGCCAGCTCACCGGAGGAGACCCAGTACTTC

V gene: TRBV19
clone size: .
D gene: .
J gene: TRBJ1-5
CDR3 protein: CASSPQANQPQHF
CDR3 DNA: TGTGCCAGTAGTCCTCAGGCAAATCAGCCCCAGCATTTT

V gene: TRBV7-2
clone size: .
D gene: .
J gene: TRBJ2-5
CDR3 protein: CASSKTSWETQYF
CDR3 DNA: TGTGCCAGCAGCAAAACTAGCTGGGAGACCCAGTACTTC